Here is one T cell receptor beta chain with its context. A junction end diverges from the germline sequence, so it may reflect a read error. Amplification targeted the TCR beta CDR3 regions, with RNA transcripts as the source material. Investigators did first-round RT-PCR with HTBI primers, then second-round multiplex PCR. TCRdb passed the multiplex PCR reads through MiXCR, listing each CDR3 protein once. This table holds roughly 500,000 distinct CDR3 sequences, about an eighth found once. The data are from a study of Graves' ophthalmopathy and Graves' hyperthyroidism. The length of the CDR3 is 17 residues. CDR1 and CDR2 from the germline V gene are MDHEN and SYDVKM.

Sequencing was performed on blood. V usage is TRBV28 and J usage is TRBJ2-4; D is perhaps TRBD2 (5 bases). The source of this sequence is a woman under 40 with Graves' ophthalmopathy. CDR3 residues: CASSTTRGVMAKNIKYF. The CDR3 DNA follows: TGTGCCAGCAGCACCACTAGAGGCGTAATGGCCAAAAACATTAAGTACTTC.